Shown below are 21 T cell receptor beta chains from a single sample sequenced in a study of cytotoxic CD8 clonotypes in ibrutinib-treated CLL. Repertoires were generated with immunoSEQ multiplex PCR, while TCRdb's copy carries only in-frame clones and drops some. This table has approximately 130,000 clones, around 84% appearing once. The specimen comprised PBMCs, sampled after 24 months of ibrutinib treatment. The receptors originated from a human donor with chronic lymphocytic leukemia.

The chain joins TRBV7-8 to TRBJ1-6; possibly TRBD1 for D (6 bases). Trimming removed 3 bases at V and 9 bases at J, with 18 bases between. Germline loops: CDR1 SGHVS, CDR2 FQNEAQ. The CDR3 extends over 16 amino acids. The CDR3 DNA reads TGTGCCAGCAGCTTTGAACAGGGCTCTATAGGTTCACCCCTCCACTTT. It specifies CASSFEQGSIGSPLHF.

CDR3: CASSPLADTQYF. The DNA for the CDR3 is TGTGCCAGCTCACCATTGGCAGATACGCAGTATTTT. The chain uses TRBV18 and TRBJ2-3; no reliable D call. The CDR3 runs to 12 residues. CDR1 is KGHSH and CDR2 is LQKENI in the germline V gene. Trimming shortened V by 2 bases and J by 4 bases, and 4 bases separated the two germline ends.

The chain couples TRBV29-1 to TRBJ1-1, with D possibly being TRBD1 (6 bases). The germline CDR1 and CDR2 sequences are SQVTM and ANQGSEA. The CDR3 loop spans 13 amino acids. Trimming stripped 5 bases from V and 4 bases from J, with 14 bases between. The CDR3 sequence: CSVSTGPGTEAFF. The CDR3 DNA reads TGCAGCGTTTCCACAGGGCCGGGCACTGAAGCTTTCTTT.

The J gene is TRBJ2-7, the V gene TRBV27; tentatively, D is TRBD1 (6 bases). V lost 2 bases, J lost 11 bases, and 22 bases lay in between. The CDR3 covers 15 residues. The V gene's germline CDR1 is MNHEY and CDR2 SMNVEV (reference sequence). Here the CDR3 DNA reads TGTGCCAGCAGTTTAAACAGGGCCAAGGGCCATGGGGAGTACTTC. This encodes CASSLNRAKGHGEYF.

This clone was picked up a small number of times. The chain uses TRBV29-1 and TRBJ1-6, with D unresolved. Trimming stripped 4 bases from V and 5 bases from J, with 18 bases between. Germline lookup yields CDR1 SQVTM and CDR2 ANQGSEA. The CDR3 loop spans 16 amino acids. The CDR3 sequence is CSVGTGPPNNNSPLHF. Here the CDR3 DNA reads TGCAGCGTTGGGACCGGGCCGCCCAACAATAATTCACCCCTCCACTTT.

This chain links TRBV28 with TRBJ1-1; D may be TRBD1 (5 bases). The CDR3 runs 13 residues. Per the germline V gene, CDR1 is MDHEN and CDR2 is SYDVKM. V was trimmed by 7 bases and J by 8 bases, leaving 17 bases between them. The CDR3 loop is CASTWGFGGEAFF. The CDR3 DNA sequence: TGTGCCAGCACTTGGGGCTTTGGGGGAGAAGCTTTCTTT. The variable domain in full, with the rest retrieved from reference TRBV28 and TRBJ1-1, is DVKVTQSSRYLVKRTGEKVFLECVQDMDHENMFWYRQDPGLGLRLIYFSYDVKMKEKGDIPEGYSVSREKKERFSLILESASTNQTSMYLCASTWGFGGEAFFGQGTRLTVV.

This clone has just one count. This chain links TRBV6-6 with TRBJ1-1; possibly TRBD1 for D (5 bases). Per the germline V gene, CDR1 is MNHNY and CDR2 is SVGAGI (reference sequence). This CDR3 has 13 amino acids. Trimming removed 5 bases from V and 3 bases from J, with 10 bases in between. CDR3 amino acids: CASSRGFDTEAFF. The CDR3 coding sequence is TGTGCCAGCAGTCGGGGCTTCGACACTGAAGCTTTCTTT.

The J gene is TRBJ1-5, the V gene TRBV5-6; D gene unclear. The CDR3 contains 13 residues. CDR1 and CDR2 (germline): SGHDT, YYEEEE. V lost 0 bases and J 2 bases, leaving 3 bases between the germline ends. CDR3 nucleotide sequence: TGTGCCAGCAGCTTGGCCGGCAATCAGCCCCAGCATTTT. This encodes CASSLAGNQPQHF.

The chain carries TRBV28 and TRBJ2-5; possible D gene TRBD2, 7 bases. Germline CDR1 is MDHEN and CDR2 is SYDVKM. The CDR3 has 13 amino acids. Trimming took 5 bases from V and 6 from J, leaving 13 bases between them. CDR3 DNA sequence: TGTGCCAGCAGTATGGGGGGGGCGAAGACCCAGTACTTC. Protein sequence: CASSMGGAKTQYF. Together with reference TRBV28 and TRBJ2-5, the CDR3 gives the full variable domain: DVKVTQSSRYLVKRTGEKVFLECVQDMDHENMFWYRQDPGLGLRLIYFSYDVKMKEKGDIPEGYSVSREKKERFSLILESASTNQTSMYLCASSMGGAKTQYFGPGTRLLVL.

The table lists this clone with a few counts. The rearrangement uses TRBV27 and TRBJ1-6; 9 bases are a match to TRBD1. The trim removed 5 bases at V and 7 bases at J, leaving 3 bases unmatched. Germline V gene data show CDR1 as MNHEY and CDR2 as SMNVEV (reference sequence). This CDR3 is 14 amino acids long. The CDR3 DNA sequence: TGTGCCAGCAGTAACGGGACAGGGAATTCACCCCTCCACTTT. It is translated as CASSNGTGNSPLHF.

This chain links TRBV27 with TRBJ1-2; the D gene is possibly TRBD1 (5 bases). There are 16 residues in the CDR3. Germline assignment: CDR1 MNHEY and CDR2 SMNVEV (reference sequence). V was trimmed by 5 bases and J by 4 bases, leaving 20 bases between them. CDR3 loop: CASSPNPGQGGYGYTF. Written as DNA, the CDR3 is TGTGCCAGCAGTCCCAACCCTGGGCAGGGCGGCTATGGCTACACCTTC.

V and J are TRBV9 and TRBJ2-2; maybe TRBD1 (6 bases). Trimming shortened V by 0 bases and J by 5 bases, and 14 bases separated the two germline ends. CDR3 length: 16 residues. Germline CDR1 is SGDLS and CDR2 is YYNGEE. Here the CDR3 DNA reads TGTGCCAGCAGCGTAGCTTCAGGGGTCCGAACCGGGGAGCTGTTTTTT. Encoded protein: CASSVASGVRTGELFF.

The gene calls are TRBV19 and TRBJ1-5; a possible D gene is TRBD1 (6 bases). The CDR3 runs 16 residues. V was trimmed by 5 bases and J by 4 bases, leaving 18 bases between them. In germline, CDR1 is LNHDA, CDR2 SQIVND (reference sequence). The CDR3 spells CASSPLGGRSNQPQHF. The DNA for the CDR3 is TGTGCCAGTAGTCCCCTAGGGGGTAGGTCAAATCAGCCCCAGCATTTT.

V usage is TRBV30 and J usage is TRBJ1-5; D ambiguous. Between the trimmed V and J ends, which lost 5 bases and 0 bases, there was a span of 5 bases. This CDR3 contains 12 residues. Germline loops: CDR1 GTSNPN, CDR2 SVGIG (reference sequence). CDR3 in amino acids: CAWESSNQPQHF. The CDR3 DNA reads as TGTGCCTGGGAAAGTAGCAATCAGCCCCAGCATTTT.

The chain links TRBV5-4 to TRBJ2-2; D is ambiguous. Trimming removed 1 base at V and 0 bases at J, with 10 bases between. The CDR3 is 16 amino acids. The germline gives CDR1 SGHNT, CDR2 YYREEE (reference sequence). The CDR3 here is CASSLFLTANTGELFF. CDR3 DNA sequence: TGTGCCAGCAGCTTGTTTTTGACCGCGAACACCGGGGAGCTGTTTTTT.

V gene TRBV27 combines with J gene TRBJ1-2; D is unresolved. V was trimmed by 3 bases and J by 1 base, leaving 6 bases between them. CDR3 length: 13 amino acids. CDR1 and CDR2 (germline): MNHEY, SMNVEV (reference sequence). The DNA of the CDR3 is TGTGCCAGCAGTTTGAAGGTTAACTATGGCTACACCTTC. This encodes CASSLKVNYGYTF.

This clone was recorded a few times. The rearrangement joins TRBV4-1 to TRBJ2-3, with TRBD2 matching 11 bases. The CDR3 is 19 residues long. Germline V gene sequence: CDR1 MGHRA, CDR2 YSYEKL. The V and J ends lost 4 bases and 4 bases, in that order; junction bases with no gene match: 16. CDR3 DNA: TGCGCCAGCAGCCTCGAAGGGCTAGCGGGGGGACTCGGAGCAGATACGCAGTATTTT. It specifies CASSLEGLAGGLGADTQYF.

The chain carries TRBV19 and TRBJ2-5; the match to TRBD2 covers 10 bases. The J segment lost 5 bases and the V segment lost 3 bases, leaving 9 bases of the junction unmatched. From germline, CDR1 is LNHDA and CDR2 SQIVND (reference sequence). The CDR3 is 16 amino acids. The CDR3 region has the DNA TGTGCCAGTAGTATCAGGAGCGGGGGGGCCTGGGAGACCCAGTACTTC. Protein: CASSIRSGGAWETQYF.

The V and J genes are TRBV6-4 and TRBJ2-3; no reliable D call. Germline V lookup: CDR1 MRHNA, CDR2 SNTAGT. This CDR3 comprises 12 residues. Trimming removed 10 bases from V and 5 bases from J, with 13 bases in between. CDR3: CATSNGVDTQYF. As DNA, the CDR3 is TGTGCCACCTCGAATGGGGTAGATACGCAGTATTTT.

The V call is TRBV28, the J call TRBJ1-1; D ambiguous. In germline, CDR1 is MDHEN, CDR2 SYDVKM. Trimming took off 7 bases at V and 0 bases at J, with 12 bases between the two ends. The CDR3 covers 14 residues. CDR3 in amino acids: CASTLDGLNTEAFF. In nucleotides, the CDR3 is TGTGCCAGCACGCTGGACGGTCTGAACACTGAAGCTTTCTTT.

This clone appeared once. The chain uses TRBV4-2 and TRBJ1-1; the D is unclear. CDR3 length equals 12 residues. CDR1 is LGHNA and CDR2 is YNFKEQ in the germline V gene. V was cut by 8 bases and J by 0 bases, with 7 bases left in between. The CDR3 reads CASGSLNTEAFF. In nucleotides, the CDR3 is TGTGCCAGCGGGAGTTTGAACACTGAAGCTTTCTTT.